This TCR beta chain appears in the sequencing data of a study of blood T cell repertoires in COVID-19. Study as a whole: From the United States, Italy and Spain came samples of acute and convalescent COVID-19. T cells, B-cell-depleted T cells, or PBMCs provided the cDNA or gDNA that served as material.

Authors' processing steps: Reference gene primers were amplified, and this amplification served to estimate nucleated cell counts. Produced via immunoSEQ multiplex PCR; TCRdb's table is partial and in-frame only. V, J and clone size are those of that table, while D and trimming were read from the DNA. The repertoire has about 180,000 clones, about 85% of them found once; the top ten carry less than 3.5%. The ends lost 0 bases at V and 5 bases at J; junction bases unmatched: 7. Germline V gene data show CDR1 as SGHNT and CDR2 as YYREEE (reference sequence). There are 15 residues in the CDR3. Specimen: peripheral blood. The receptor was isolated from a woman in her twenties or thirties with active or convalescent COVID-19. This chain links TRBV5-4 with TRBJ2-5; TRBD1 agrees at 7 bases. In DNA, the CDR3 is TGTGCCAGCAGCTTGGCCGGCAGGGGGTCGGAGACCCAGTACTTC. This codes for CASSLAGRGSETQYF. Full variable domain (outside the CDR3, taken from reference TRBV5-4 and TRBJ2-5): ETGVTQSPTHLIKTRGQQVTLRCSSQSGHNTVSWYQQALGQGPQFIFQYYREEENGRGNFPPRFSGLQFPNYSSELNVNALELDDSALYLCASSLAGRGSETQYFGPGTRLLVL.